This TCR beta chain was found in a study of T cell repertoires in cytomegalovirus infection. Study in general: It can be stated that public TCR beta signatures indicated CMV infection as well as a matching HLA type. Broader study findings: Cumulative frequency of public TCR beta families picked out carriers of CMV plus the relevant HLA. Clonotype analysis showed dominance of the ex vivo response by HLA-C-restricted CMV-specific TCR beta clonotypes.

This clonotype occurred a few times. The antigen remains unidentified. MiXCR, run by TCRdb on the reads, gives a single entry per CDR3 protein. The sample consists of roughly 310,000 distinct CDR3 sequences, roughly 15% of them appearing once. CDR3 length equals 16 residues. V lost 6 bases to trimming and J lost 7 bases; unmatched junction nucleotides: 9. The material sequenced was PBMCs. This TCR was recovered from a human donor in good health (CMV status not recorded). Some clones in this sample may be carry-over from other donors' samples. V and J are TRBV12-3 or TRBV12-4 and TRBJ2-2; TRBD2 aligns across 12 bases. The CDR3 nucleotides read TGTGCCAGCAGACCCCCTAGCGGGGGGGCCGGCGGGGAGCTGTTTTTT. Its translation is CASRPPSGGAGGELFF.